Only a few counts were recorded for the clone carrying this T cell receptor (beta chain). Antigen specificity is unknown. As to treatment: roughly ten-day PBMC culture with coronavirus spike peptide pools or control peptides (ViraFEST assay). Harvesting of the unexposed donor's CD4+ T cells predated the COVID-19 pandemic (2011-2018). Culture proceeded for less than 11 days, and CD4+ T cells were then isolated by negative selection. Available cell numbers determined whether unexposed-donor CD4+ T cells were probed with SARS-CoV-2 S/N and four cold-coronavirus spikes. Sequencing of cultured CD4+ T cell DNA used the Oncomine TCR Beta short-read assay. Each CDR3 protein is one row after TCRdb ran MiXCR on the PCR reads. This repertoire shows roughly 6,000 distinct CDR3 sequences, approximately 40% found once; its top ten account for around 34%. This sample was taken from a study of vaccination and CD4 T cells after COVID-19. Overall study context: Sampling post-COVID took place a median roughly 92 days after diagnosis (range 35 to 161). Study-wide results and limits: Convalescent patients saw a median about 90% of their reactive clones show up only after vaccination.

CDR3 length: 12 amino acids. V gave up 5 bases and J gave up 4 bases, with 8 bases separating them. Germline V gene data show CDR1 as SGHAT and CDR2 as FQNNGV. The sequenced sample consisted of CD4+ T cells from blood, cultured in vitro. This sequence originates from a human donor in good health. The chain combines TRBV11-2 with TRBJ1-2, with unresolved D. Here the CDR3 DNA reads TGTGCCAGCAGCACTAGTGGCTATGGCTACACCTTC. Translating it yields CASSTSGYGYTF.